The text below deals with one T cell receptor beta chain. No cognate antigen has been identified for it. No quality values exist for individual bases; no much larger clone is one base distant. For CDR1 and CDR2, the germline V gene lists MDHEN and SYDVKM. The CDR3, from cysteine to phenylalanine, totals 13 residues. Only the CDR3 region is kept as DNA, spanning 39 bases read in frame from base 1. The germline ends are 6 bases apart after V is trimmed by 4 bases and J by 0 bases. This entry is derived from a study of blood T cells in healthy people across ages (dated by TCRdb to between 2014 and 2017). For the wider study: In model experiments, roughly one uniquely barcoded TCR beta cDNA molecule per two T cells was captured by template switching. Age-related changes in TCR beta repertoire diversity were measured in the study by deep sequencing normalized with unique cDNA molecular identifiers. Donors were grouped into four age groups: young (average 16 years), middle-aged (39), aged (around 56) and long-lived (approximately 75). To avoid experimental bias, donors of different ages were distributed randomly across sequencing lanes. Using the same blood draw, the study looked at two additional independent replicas of 1 million unique cDNA reads for two donors, one aged 18 to 29 and the other aged 80 or older. On the study overall, not on this receptor specifically: Observed TCR beta diversity per million T cells fell roughly linearly with age, and a significant reduction was already apparent by age roughly 40. Because donor CMV infection status was unknown, age-related changes in expanded clonotypes were potentially confounded. A strong correlation was found between observed TCR beta diversity and the percentage of naive T cells measured by flow cytometry. Estimates of total diversity from one million sequenced T cells were regarded as lower bounds and underestimates. Conclusive comparison of naive and antigen-experienced compartments was prevented by the profiling of bulk unsorted PBMCs. The long-lived group showed more naive CD4+ T cells, fewer expanded clones and increased TCR diversity than the aged group, suggesting age selection.

Systemically healthy Caucasian individuals from Russia, some 36 in total and aged about 6 to 95 years, were included as donors. Ten milliliters of peripheral blood were drawn from each donor into EDTA-treated Vacutainer tubes. Ficoll-Paque density-gradient centrifugation was used to isolate PBMCs, with at least 6 million per sample. Total RNA was extracted from PBMCs with Trizol reagent, with at least 6 micrograms obtained per sample. Naive CD45RAhigh/CD27high T cell percentages were measured by flow cytometry on a PBMC aliquot from every donor. Libraries were made using 5' RACE. Instrument on record: Illumina HiSeq 2500. A second PCR of roughly 7 to 11 cycles was performed with a sample-barcoded 5' primer and a J-beta primer mix. A unique molecular identifier was introduced onto each TCR beta cDNA molecule by a template-switch 5' adaptor carrying 12 random nucleotides. Each sample yielded at least 3 million CDR3-containing paired-end reads. First-strand cDNA synthesis was performed from all RNA using the Mint cDNA synthesis kit, with priming by a TRBC-specific oligonucleotide. All cDNA was treated with uracil-DNA glycosylase and then went through a first 18-cycle PCR with the universal primers M1SS and BC2_uni_R. Concerning the study's data processing: Normalization of each sample was performed by random selection of 1 million high-quality reads, each carrying a distinct molecular identifier. Instead of being binned into consensus sequences, reads that shared molecular identifiers were thrown out. MiTCR, with a Q25 quality threshold and the strictest error-elimination algorithm, was used for CDR3 identification, clonotype clustering and error correction. A nonparametric unseen species model with Euler transformation was used to estimate lower-bound total TCR beta diversity. Using fastp trimming at Q25 and MiXCR clonotype assembly, TCRdb reanalyzed the public sequencing data and kept in-frame beta chains. Each record represents a unique CDR3 protein, reported with the most common genes and DNA among its rows. These V and J calls rely on TCRdb rather than the paper's analysis. This sample is represented by fewer than 750,000 distinct CDR3 sequences; around 48% of them were singletons. Of the sample, approximately 23% is held by the ten largest clones.

The chain was built from TRBV28 and TRBJ1-1; the D gene is not confidently resolved. The sequencing sample was made of blood. The source is a man at least 80 years old in good health. This receptor has the CDR3 CASSSRLNTEAFF. The DNA is TGTGCCAGCAGTTCCCGTTTGAACACTGAAGCTTTCTTT. This CDR3, with the reference TRBV28 and TRBJ1-1 proteins standing in past its ends, gives the full variable domain DVKVTQSSRYLVKRTGEKVFLECVQDMDHENMFWYRQDPGLGLRLIYFSYDVKMKEKGDIPEGYSVSREKKERFSLILESASTNQTSMYLCASSSRLNTEAFFGQGTRLTVV.